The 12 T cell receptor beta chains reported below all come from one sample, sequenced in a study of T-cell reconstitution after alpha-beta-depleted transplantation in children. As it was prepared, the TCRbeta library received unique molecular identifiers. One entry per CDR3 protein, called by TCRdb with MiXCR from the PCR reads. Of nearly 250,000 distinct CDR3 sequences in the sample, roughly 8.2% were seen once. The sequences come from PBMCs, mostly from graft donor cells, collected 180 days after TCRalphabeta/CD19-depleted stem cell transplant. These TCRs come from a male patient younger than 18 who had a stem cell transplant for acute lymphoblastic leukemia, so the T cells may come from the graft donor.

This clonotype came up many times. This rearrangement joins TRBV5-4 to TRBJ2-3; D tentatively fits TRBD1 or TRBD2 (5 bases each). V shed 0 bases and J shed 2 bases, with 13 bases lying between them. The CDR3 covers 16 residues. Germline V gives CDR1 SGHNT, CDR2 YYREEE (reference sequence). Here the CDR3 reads CASSLGGTGFTDTQYF. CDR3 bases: TGTGCCAGCAGCTTGGGTGGGACGGGCTTCACAGATACGCAGTATTTT.

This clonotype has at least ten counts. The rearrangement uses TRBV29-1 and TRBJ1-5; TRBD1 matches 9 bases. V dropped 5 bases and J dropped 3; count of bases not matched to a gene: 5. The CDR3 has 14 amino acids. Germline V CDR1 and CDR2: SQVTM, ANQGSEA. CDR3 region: CSVWDRANNQPQHF. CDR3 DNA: TGCAGCGTTTGGGACAGGGCGAACAATCAGCCCCAGCATTTT. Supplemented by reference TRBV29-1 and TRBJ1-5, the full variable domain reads SAVISQKPSRDICQRGTSLTIQCQVDSQVTMMFWYRQQPGQSLTLIATANQGSEATYESGFVIDKFPISRPNLTFSTLTVSNMSPEDSSIYLCSVWDRANNQPQHFGDGTRLSIL.

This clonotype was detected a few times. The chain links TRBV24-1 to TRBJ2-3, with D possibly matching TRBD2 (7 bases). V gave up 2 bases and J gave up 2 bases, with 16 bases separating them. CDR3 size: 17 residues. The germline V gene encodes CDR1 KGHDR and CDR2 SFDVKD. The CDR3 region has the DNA TGTGCCACCAGTGATTCCGGGGCGGGGGCCTACACAGATACGCAGTATTTT. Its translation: CATSDSGAGAYTDTQYF.

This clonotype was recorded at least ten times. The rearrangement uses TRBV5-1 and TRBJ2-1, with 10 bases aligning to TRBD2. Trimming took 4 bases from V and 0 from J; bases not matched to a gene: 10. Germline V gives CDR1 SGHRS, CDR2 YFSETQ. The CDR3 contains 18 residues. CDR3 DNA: TGCGCCAGCAGCCTATTAGCGGGGGGCTTAAGCTCCTACAATGAGCAGTTCTTC. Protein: CASSLLAGGLSSYNEQFF.

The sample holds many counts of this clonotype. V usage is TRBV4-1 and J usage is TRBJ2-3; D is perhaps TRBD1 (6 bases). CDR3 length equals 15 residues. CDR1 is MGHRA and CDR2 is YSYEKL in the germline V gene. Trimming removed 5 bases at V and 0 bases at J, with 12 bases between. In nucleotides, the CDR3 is TGCGCCAGCAGCTTCCGGGACACCAGCACAGATACGCAGTATTTT. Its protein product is CASSFRDTSTDTQYF.

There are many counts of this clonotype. The CDR3 region is CASSQDLYSPLHF. As DNA, the CDR3 is TGCGCCAGCAGCCAAGATCTGTATTCACCCCTCCACTTT. The J gene is TRBJ1-6, the V gene TRBV4-1; D uncertain. CDR1 is MGHRA, CDR2 YSYEKL, per germline. The CDR3 loop spans 13 amino acids. V lost 0 bases and J lost 8, with 5 bases in between.

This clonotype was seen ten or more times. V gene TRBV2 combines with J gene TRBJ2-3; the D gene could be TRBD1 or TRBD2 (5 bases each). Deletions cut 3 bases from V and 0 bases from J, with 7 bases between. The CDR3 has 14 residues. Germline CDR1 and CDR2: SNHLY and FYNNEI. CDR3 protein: CASSEGRSTDTQYF. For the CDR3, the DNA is TGTGCCAGCAGTGAGGGACGGAGCACAGATACGCAGTATTTT.

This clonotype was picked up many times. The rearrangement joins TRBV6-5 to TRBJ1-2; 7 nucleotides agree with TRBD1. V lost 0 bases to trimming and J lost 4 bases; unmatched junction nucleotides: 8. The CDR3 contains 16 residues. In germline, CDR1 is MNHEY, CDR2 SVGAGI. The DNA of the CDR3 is TGTGCCAGCAGTTACTCGTCGGTACAGGGGATCTATGGCTACACCTTC. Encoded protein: CASSYSSVQGIYGYTF.

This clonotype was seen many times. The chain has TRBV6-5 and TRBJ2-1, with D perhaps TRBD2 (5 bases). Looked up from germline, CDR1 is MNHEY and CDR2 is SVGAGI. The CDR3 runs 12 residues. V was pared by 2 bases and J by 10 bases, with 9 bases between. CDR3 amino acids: CASSYGTREQFF. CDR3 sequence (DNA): TGTGCCAGCAGTTACGGCACTAGAGAGCAGTTCTTC.

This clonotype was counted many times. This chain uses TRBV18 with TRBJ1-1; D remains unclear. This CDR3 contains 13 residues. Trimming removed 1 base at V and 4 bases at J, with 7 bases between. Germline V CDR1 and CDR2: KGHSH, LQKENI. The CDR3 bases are TGTGCCAGCTCACCACAGGCAGCCACTGAAGCTTTCTTT. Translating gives CASSPQAATEAFF.

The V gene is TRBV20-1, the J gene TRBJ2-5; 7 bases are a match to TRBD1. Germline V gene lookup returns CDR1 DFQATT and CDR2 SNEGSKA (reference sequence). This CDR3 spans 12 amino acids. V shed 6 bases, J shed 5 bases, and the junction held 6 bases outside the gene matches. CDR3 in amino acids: CSATGTAETQYF. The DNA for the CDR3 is TGCAGTGCCACCGGGACAGCGGAGACCCAGTACTTC.

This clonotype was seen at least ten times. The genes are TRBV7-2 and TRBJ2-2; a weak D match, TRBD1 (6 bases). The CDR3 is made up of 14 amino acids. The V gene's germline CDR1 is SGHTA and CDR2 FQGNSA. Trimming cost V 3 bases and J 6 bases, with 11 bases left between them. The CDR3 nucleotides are TGTGCCAGCAGCTTGGGAGACAGGCCCGGGGAGCTGTTTTTT. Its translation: CASSLGDRPGELFF.